This T cell receptor beta chain was sequenced during a study of shared clonotypes between healthy human individuals. Overall study context: Researchers assigned three CD4 naive, three CD4 memory, two CD8 naive and one CD8 memory plate to each donor.

V shed 1 base, J shed 3 bases, and the junction held 6 bases outside the gene matches. Germline lookup yields CDR1 SGHRS and CDR2 YFSETQ. The CDR3 consists of 15 residues. CD45RO-negative CD8 cells positively selected for CCR7 made up the naive population, which excluded terminally differentiated effector memory CD45RA+ cells. General study results and limits: Naive subsets generally exceeded memory subsets in estimated richness.

It was across several immunoSEQ plates that each subset's genomic DNA was evenly split. Replicate PCRs run on sorted subsets employed 200 ng DNA, 25,000 to 35,000 T cell genomes. The repertoire was sequenced with immunoSEQ multiplex PCR; TCRdb's copy has only in-frame clones and lacks some. Among millions of clones listed, just over 90% were seen once. Regarding this clone: Its specificity is unknown.

This chain connects TRBV5-1 to TRBJ2-7; 8 nucleotides agree with TRBD2. Sequencing was carried out using naive CD8+ T cells from PBMCs. This clonotype was obtained from a man in his late teens or twenties in good health. Some clones in this sample may be carry-over from other donors' samples. CDR3 protein: CASSLSGGESYEQYF. The CDR3 DNA is TGCGCCAGCAGCTTGAGCGGGGGCGAGAGCTACGAGCAGTACTTC.